This is a list of T cell receptor beta chains from one sample in a study of molecular identifiers for immune sequencing clone quantification. From the PCR reads, TCRdb called clonotypes with MiXCR, one entry per CDR3 protein. The sample records 460,000 or so distinct CDR3 sequences, 20% to 25% being singletons. The sample consisted of naive CD8+ T cells from blood, with Jurkat cell RNA spiked in. The receptors were sampled from a human donor in good health. Some libraries in this study had Jurkat cell RNA spiked in. Each CDR3 is given with its conserved first and last residue. The D gene is left open where the match is weak. Where a row states a size, it is once, few, many or the class of an expanded clone; other rows omit it.

clone_size,j_call,d_call,cdr3_length,v_call,cdr3_nt,cdr3_aa
few,TRBJ2-7,TRBD1,19,TRBV27,TGTGCCAGCAGTCATGCGACAGGGTCTAGCTTTCCCGGTGCCTACGAGCAGTACTTC,CASSHATGSSFPGAYEQYF
many,TRBJ2-7,TRBD2,17,TRBV12-3/TRBV12-4,TGTGCCAGCAGTTTAGAGGTGCTGAGCGGGGACTCCTACGAGCAGTACTTC,CASSLEVLSGDSYEQYF
NA,TRBJ2-7,NA,13,TRBV20-1,TGCAGTGCTAGAGGGAGCGGAGCCTACGAGCAGTACTTC,CSARGSGAYEQYF
many,TRBJ2-3,NA,16,TRBV15,TGTGCCACCAGTTCAGGGGTATATTCTAGCACAGATACGCAGTATTTT,CATSSGVYSSTDTQYF
many,TRBJ2-3,NA,18,TRBV20-1,TGCAGTGCTAGAGATAGTTGGGCAGTGAAACACACTCCAGATACGCAGTATTTT,CSARDSWAVKHTPDTQYF
few,TRBJ1-5,NA,14,TRBV19,TGTGCCAGTAGTATATACGGAGGTGAACAGCCCCAGCATTTT,CASSIYGGEQPQHF
NA,TRBJ2-3,NA,17,TRBV7-9,TGTGCCAGCAGCTTAGTGTTAGCGGTATCAAACAGGGATACGCAGTATTTT,CASSLVLAVSNRDTQYF
NA,TRBJ2-1,TRBD1,13,TRBV30,TGTGCCTGGTCACAGGGGGCTTGGAATGAGCAGTTCTTC,CAWSQGAWNEQFF
NA,TRBJ2-1,TRBD2,18,TRBV7-9,TGTGCCAGCAGCTCATCTAGCGGGATAGGGGCCTCGTACAATGAGCAGTTCTTC,CASSSSSGIGASYNEQFF
few,TRBJ2-7,TRBD2,15,TRBV27,TGTGCCAGCAGCTTCCTAGCGGGAGGATCCGACGAGCAGTACTTC,CASSFLAGGSDEQYF
NA,TRBJ2-7,TRBD1,15,TRBV2,TGTGCCAGCATTCGAGGACAGGGTCGCACCTACGAGCAGTACTTC,CASIRGQGRTYEQYF
many,TRBJ2-2,NA,14,TRBV29-1,TGCAGCGCACTCAGGGCGGGAAACACCGGGGAGCTGTTTTTT,CSALRAGNTGELFF
NA,TRBJ2-7,NA,13,TRBV29-1,TGCAGCGTTGTAGTAGGACCAGCTAGGGAGCAGTACTTC,CSVVVGPAREQYF
NA,TRBJ2-3,TRBD1,17,TRBV27,TGTGCCAGCAGTTTATCGGACAGGGGTCCCCGGGGAGATACGCAGTATTTT,CASSLSDRGPRGDTQYF
few,TRBJ1-1,TRBD1,15,TRBV28,TGTGCCAGCAGTTTCCGTGGACAGGGAGTCACTGAAGCTTTCTTT,CASSFRGQGVTEAFF
NA,TRBJ2-5,NA,16,TRBV3-1,TGTGCCAGCAGCCAATACACAGGCAAATCGGCAGAGACCCAGTACTTC,CASSQYTGKSAETQYF
NA,TRBJ1-3,NA,12,TRBV2,TGTGCCAGCAAGGTCTCTGGAAACACCATATATTTT,CASKVSGNTIYF
many,TRBJ1-5,NA,16,TRBV6-1,TGTGCCAGCAGTGAAGCGCGAGGACCTAGCAATCAGCCCCAGCATTTT,CASSEARGPSNQPQHF
many,TRBJ1-2,NA,15,TRBV5-4,TGTGCCAGCACCTACTCACCGGGACTGAGCTATGGCTACACCTTC,CASTYSPGLSYGYTF
many,TRBJ2-5,NA,12,TRBV12-3/TRBV12-4,TGTGCCAGCAAGGGTAACCAAGAGACCCAGTACTTC,CASKGNQETQYF
many,TRBJ2-1,NA,14,TRBV4-3,TGCGCCAGCAGCCAAGATACAGGGAAGAATGAGCAGTTCTTC,CASSQDTGKNEQFF
many,TRBJ2-2,TRBD2,15,TRBV29-1,TGCAGCGTTTGGCCTAGCGGGAGAGACACCGGGGAGCTGTTTTTT,CSVWPSGRDTGELFF
few,TRBJ2-5,NA,15,TRBV3-1,TGTGCCAGCAGCCAAGAGGGACTCGGACGGACGACCCAGTACTTC,CASSQEGLGRTTQYF
NA,TRBJ1-1,NA,14,TRBV4-1,TGCGCCAGCAGCCAACTAGGGGAAGGAACTGAAGCTTTCTTT,CASSQLGEGTEAFF
few,TRBJ2-1,TRBD2,13,TRBV2,TGTGCCGGCGGAGGACTAGTCCACAATGAGCAGTTCTTC,CAGGGLVHNEQFF
many,TRBJ2-4,TRBD1,16,TRBV11-2,TGTGCCAGCAGCTTTCCGGGACAGGGTGCCAAAAACATTCAGTACTTC,CASSFPGQGAKNIQYF
many,TRBJ2-3,NA,15,TRBV13,TGTGCCAGCAGCTTCGGACGGAGGGGTACAGATACGCAGTATTTT,CASSFGRRGTDTQYF
few,TRBJ2-1,NA,15,TRBV12-3/TRBV12-4,TGTGCCAGCAGTTTTGGACCGGACAACGGGAATGAGCAGTTCTTC,CASSFGPDNGNEQFF
many,TRBJ1-1,NA,14,TRBV7-9,TGTGCCAGCAGCTCGAGACAGGAGAACACTGAAGCTTTCTTT,CASSSRQENTEAFF
few,TRBJ2-3,TRBD2,16,TRBV15,TGTGCCACCAGCAGAAGGACTAGCGGGCACACAGATACGCAGTATTTT,CATSRRTSGHTDTQYF
few,TRBJ1-1,NA,14,TRBV10-3,TGTGCCATCAGCCAAACAGGGCGTAGCACTGAAGCTTTCTTT,CAISQTGRSTEAFF
NA,TRBJ2-5,NA,11,TRBV5-7,TGTGCCAGCATGCGTGGGGAGACCCAGTACTTC,CASMRGETQYF
few,TRBJ2-6,NA,20,TRBV6-2/TRBV6-3,TGTGCCAGCAGTTACTCGACTCAACGACCGGACCTCTCTGGGGCCAACGTCCTGACTTTC,CASSYSTQRPDLSGANVLTF
NA,TRBJ2-7,NA,15,TRBV11-2,TGTGCCAGCAGCTTAGGGGTGGGAGTTGAGCACGAGCAGTACTTC,CASSLGVGVEHEQYF
many,TRBJ2-7,NA,15,TRBV4-3,TGCGCCAGCAGCCAAGATCTCCGGGGCAGCTACGAGCAGTACTTC,CASSQDLRGSYEQYF
many,TRBJ1-1,NA,17,TRBV27,TGTGCCAGCAGTTTCCTGGGCCTCCAGGGTATTTCCACTGAAGCTTTCTTT,CASSFLGLQGISTEAFF
many,TRBJ2-5,TRBD1,13,TRBV19,TGTGCCAGTTCTACAGGGGGCCTAGAGACCCAGTACTTC,CASSTGGLETQYF
many,TRBJ2-7,TRBD1,14,TRBV30,TGTGCCTGGAGTGGATGGGACAGTTCCTACGAGCAGTACTTC,CAWSGWDSSYEQYF
few,TRBJ2-2,NA,15,TRBV27,TGTGCCAGCAGTCAAATAGCGGCGAACACCGGGGAGCTGTTTTTT,CASSQIAANTGELFF
NA,TRBJ2-1,NA,15,TRBV12-3/TRBV12-4,TGTGCCAGCAGCAGCAGGAGACTTCCCTACAATGAGCAGTTCTTC,CASSSRRLPYNEQFF
many,TRBJ2-3,TRBD2,16,TRBV7-9,TGTGCCAGCAGCTTCCCATGGACTAGCGGGACAGATACGCAGTATTTT,CASSFPWTSGTDTQYF
many,TRBJ1-2,TRBD1,14,TRBV19,TGTGCCAGTAGCCTGCAGGGGGCCAACTATGGCTACACCTTC,CASSLQGANYGYTF
many,TRBJ2-7,TRBD2,14,TRBV6-5,TGTGCCAGCAGCACGGGACTAGCGGGGGGCGAGCAGTACTTC,CASSTGLAGGEQYF
NA,TRBJ2-7,TRBD2,16,TRBV5-1,TGCGCCAGCAGCATCCCGGGAGGGCCCCCCTTTGGCGAGCAGTACTTC,CASSIPGGPPFGEQYF
few,TRBJ2-7,TRBD2,14,TRBV28,TGTGCCAGCACCGATGCGGGAGGGTCCTACGAGCAGTACTTC,CASTDAGGSYEQYF
many,TRBJ2-2,NA,15,TRBV28,TGTGCCAGCAGTTTAGGCAGCACGAACACCGGGGAGCTGTTTTTT,CASSLGSTNTGELFF
many,TRBJ1-1,NA,16,TRBV11-2,TGTGCCAGCAGCTTAGGTCGAGGCAGGATAAACACTGAAGCTTTCTTT,CASSLGRGRINTEAFF
many,TRBJ2-7,NA,14,TRBV6-5,TGTGCCAGCAGTGATACAGGGAGCGGCTACGAGCAGTACTTC,CASSDTGSGYEQYF
NA,TRBJ2-7,TRBD1,14,TRBV19,TGTGCCAGTAGTACCGGACAGGGGGTCGACGAGCAGTACTTC,CASSTGQGVDEQYF
many,TRBJ2-1,NA,18,TRBV7-2,TGTGCCAGCAGCTATGACTTAGGGGGACCTCACCCTTACAATGAGCAGTTCTTC,CASSYDLGGPHPYNEQFF
NA,TRBJ2-7,TRBD1,16,TRBV6-2/TRBV6-3,TGTGCCAGCAGTTACAGCCTGGTGGCAGGGGGCTACGAGCAGTACTTC,CASSYSLVAGGYEQYF
NA,TRBJ1-4,TRBD1,16,TRBV4-3,TGCGCCAGCAGCCAAGATTCGACAGGGGGCAGCGAAAGACTGTTTTTT,CASSQDSTGGSERLFF
many,TRBJ2-3,TRBD2,16,TRBV4-1,TGCGCCAGCAGCCAAGTAGCAGCGGGGGGCACAGATACGCAGTATTTT,CASSQVAAGGTDTQYF
NA,TRBJ1-1,NA,16,TRBV27,TGTGCCAGCAGGGCAGTAGGGTTGGGGACCAACACTGAAGCTTTCTTT,CASRAVGLGTNTEAFF
many,TRBJ2-3,NA,17,TRBV28,TGTGCCAGCAGTTTATACCACCGGGGTCGACATACAGATACGCAGTATTTT,CASSLYHRGRHTDTQYF
NA,TRBJ2-7,NA,14,TRBV5-3,TGTGCCAGCAGGAACGTTGGCAGCTCCTACGAGCAGTACTTC,CASRNVGSSYEQYF
many,TRBJ2-1,NA,11,TRBV24-1,TGTGCCACCAGGTCCGGAGGTGAGCAGTTCTTC,CATRSGGEQFF
many,TRBJ2-2,NA,13,TRBV19,TGTGCCAGTAGTATTACAGGTTCCCGGGAGCTGTTTTTT,CASSITGSRELFF